This TCR beta chain is from a study of blood T cell repertoires in COVID-19. The CDR3 sequence is 17 residues long. V lost 1 base and J 0 bases, leaving 13 bases between the germline ends. The germline V gene has CDR1 SGDLS and CDR2 YYNGEE. Data came from immunoSEQ multiplex PCR; TCRdb stores just in-frame clones and leaves some out. Here the sample spans under 300,000 clones, roughly 85% being singletons. This chain uses TRBV9 with TRBJ2-2; D perhaps matches TRBD2 (6 bases). Sequencing used peripheral blood. This TCR was sampled from a woman aged 25 to 39 with active or convalescent COVID-19. Here the CDR3 DNA reads TGTGCCAGCAGCGTACGGGGCGGGGACCCGAACACCGGGGAGCTGTTTTTT. Encoded protein: CASSVRGGDPNTGELFF.